This paragraph covers one TCR beta chain sequence. This record belongs to a study of graft-versus-host responses after intestinal transplantation. The CDR3 extends over 17 amino acids. Trimming cost V 4 bases and J 0 bases, with 17 bases left between them. Per germline, CDR1 SGHDT and CDR2 YYEEEE. Method: immunoSEQ multiplex PCR; TCRdb's copy keeps in-frame clones and lacks some. The sample carries 40,000 or so clones, about 93% recorded once. The gene calls are TRBV5-6 and TRBJ1-3; D not certain. The sample was PBMCs, taken 16 days after intestinal transplant. The sequence derives from a human patient who received an intestinal transplant, so some T cells may come from the graft donor. The CDR3, as DNA: TGTGCCAGCAGCCGTGATCCACAGTTTTCCTCTGGAAACACCATATATTTT. It encodes CASSRDPQFSSGNTIYF.